Sequencing of this T cell receptor (beta chain) was carried out in a study of T cell responses to AZD1222 COVID-19 vaccine. Study-wide findings and caveats: After the peak T cell response, and only then, were repertoires sampled. Donors were mostly white British, more females; clonal diversity possibly underestimated. The study identified only six AZD1222 recipients as seropositive at baseline.

Sequencing used immunoSEQ multiplex PCR; TCRdb keeps in-frame clones, though not all of them. The profile covers around 150,000 clones, with 88% appearing a single time and 2% to 2.5% taken by the ten largest. The CDR3 totals 13 residues. Germline CDR1 reads MNHEY; CDR2 reads SVGEGT. Trimming pared 6 bases from V and 4 bases from J, leaving 9 bases between. On this clone: Its antigen is unidentified.

The clonotype comes from an adult in good health. The chain employs TRBV6-2 or TRBV6-3 and TRBJ2-2; D not resolved. The sample consisted of peripheral blood, taken on day 0 of AZD1222 vaccination. The CDR3 nucleotides are TGTGCCAGCAGCCGGACGGCCACCGGGGAGCTGTTTTTT. Translated, it gives CASSRTATGELFF.